The 4 T cell receptor beta chains below were found in one sample sequenced in a study of regulatory T cells in long-lasting Graves disease. Building of the TCR beta libraries involved iRepertoire HTBI primers and Arm-PCR of CDR3 regions. One entry per CDR3 protein, called by TCRdb with MiXCR from the multiplex PCR reads. This sample has 540,000 or so distinct CDR3 sequences, with roughly 12% found just once. The time point is: newly diagnosed GD, antithyroid drugs for less than 3 months. The TCR library was made from RNA extracted from PBMCs. The sample also formed part of further work on T cells in Graves' hyperthyroidism and ophthalmopathy.

This specimen was peripheral blood mononuclear cells (PBMCs), taken at new diagnosis, from a patient treated with antithyroid drugs. The source of these receptors is a man between 25 and 39 years old with Graves disease.

The chain combines TRBV10-3 with TRBJ1-3; 8 bases are a match to TRBD1. From germline, CDR1 is ENHRY and CDR2 SYGVKD. V lost 3 bases, J lost 3 bases, and 7 bases stayed unmatched. The CDR3 is 16 amino acids. The chain's CDR3 is CAISDYDRGNGNTIYF. The DNA for the CDR3 is TGTGCCATCAGTGACTACGACAGGGGTAATGGAAACACCATATATTTT.

V usage is TRBV3-1 and J usage is TRBJ2-2; TRBD1 agrees at 9 bases. Germline trimming cut 4 bases from V and 5 bases from J; bases unmatched to any gene: 5. This CDR3 has 15 amino acids. Germline-derived CDR1 and CDR2 are LGHDT and YNNKEL (reference sequence). CDR3 loop: CASSRGQGRTGELFF. Written as DNA, the CDR3 is TGTGCCAGCAGCCGGGGACAGGGAAGGACCGGGGAGCTGTTTTTT.

This clonotype was seen at least ten times. The chain uses TRBV5-1 and TRBJ1-1; 7 nucleotides agree with TRBD1. Per the germline V gene, CDR1 is SGHRS and CDR2 is YFSETQ. Trimming cost V 4 bases and J 2 bases; bases outside gene matches: 8. The CDR3 is 15 amino acids. The CDR3 sequence: CASSLGQAINTEAFF. CDR3 nucleotide sequence: TGCGCCAGCAGCCTCGGACAGGCAATAAACACTGAAGCTTTCTTT.

There are many counts of this clonotype. One junction end does not reproduce the germline sequence, and a read error may be involved. V and J are TRBV12-3 or TRBV12-4 and TRBJ1-1; D remains ambiguous. The CDR3 length is 13 residues. The DNA for the CDR3 is TGCGCCAGCAGCTCCCGGGAGAACACTGAAGCTTTCTTT. This sequence encodes CASSSRENTEAFF.